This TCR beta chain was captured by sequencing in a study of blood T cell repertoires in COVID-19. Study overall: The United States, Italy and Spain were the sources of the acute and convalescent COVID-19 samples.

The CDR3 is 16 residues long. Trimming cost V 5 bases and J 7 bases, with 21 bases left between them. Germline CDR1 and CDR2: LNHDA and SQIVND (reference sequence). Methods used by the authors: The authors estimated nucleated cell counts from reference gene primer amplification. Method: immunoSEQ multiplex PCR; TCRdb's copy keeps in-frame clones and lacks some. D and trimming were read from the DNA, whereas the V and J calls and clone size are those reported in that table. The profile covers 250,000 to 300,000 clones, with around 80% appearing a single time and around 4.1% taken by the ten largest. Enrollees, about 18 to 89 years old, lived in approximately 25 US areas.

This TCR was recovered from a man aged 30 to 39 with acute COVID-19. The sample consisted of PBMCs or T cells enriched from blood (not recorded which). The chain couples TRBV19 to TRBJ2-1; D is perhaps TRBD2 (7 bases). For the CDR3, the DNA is TGTGCCAGTAGTCCACGCTCCGGGGGGCTCTGGAATGAGCAGTTCTTC. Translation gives CASSPRSGGLWNEQFF.